This entry is about one TCR beta chain. This PCR relied on a set of 60 Vbeta primers and 13 Jbeta primers. Method: immunoSEQ multiplex PCR; TCRdb's copy keeps in-frame clones and lacks some. In the table there are some 130,000 clones, over 60% of which are singletons. This sample is drawn from a study of cytomegalovirus exposure and HLA in healthy donors. Background on the study: Assignment to the Caucasian-associated ancestry cluster applied to over 70% of the approximately 370 genotyped donors.

This TCR derives from a woman aged 25 to 39 in good health and CMV-seropositive. Sequenced sample: PBMCs.

The DNA of the CDR3 is TGTGCCAGCAGTGACTCGAATTACGGGCAGGGTGGTACGCAGTATTTT. It specifies CASSDSNYGQGGTQYF. The rearrangement uses TRBV6-4 and TRBJ2-3; tentatively, D is TRBD1 (5 bases). V dropped 0 bases and J dropped 8 bases, with 18 bases sitting between them. The germline CDR1 and CDR2 sequences are MRHNA and SNTAGT. This CDR3 has 16 residues.